This is a list of T cell receptor beta chains from one sample in a study of CD8+CD57+ T cells in acquired aplastic anemia. TCRdb processed the reads anew with MiXCR; each CDR3 protein has one entry. The table records approximately 200,000 distinct CDR3 sequences, 54% of them present only once. The sequencing sample was made of sorted CD4+, CD8+, or CD8+CD57+ T cells (not recorded which) from PBMCs. These receptors were obtained from a human donor in good health, serving as a control. CDR3s leave out the opening cysteine and the closing phenylalanine or tryptophan. Fields, in order: J gene, V gene, CDR3 length, clone size, CDR3 protein. Size is stated for part of the rows, as once, few or many counts, or as a class when the clone is expanded.

J gene: TRBJ1-1; V gene: TRBV7-2; CDR3 length: 13; clone size: -; CDR3 protein: ASSSRTGGTSEAF
J gene: TRBJ1-1; V gene: TRBV5-1; CDR3 length: 14; clone size: -; CDR3 protein: ASSLAWGVLNTEAF
J gene: TRBJ1-3; V gene: TRBV5-1; CDR3 length: 15; clone size: many; CDR3 protein: ASHRGSSRGAGNTIY
J gene: TRBJ1-2; V gene: TRBV20-1; CDR3 length: 12; clone size: -; CDR3 protein: SARVPGWDYGYT
J gene: TRBJ2-1; V gene: TRBV6-6; CDR3 length: 15; clone size: -; CDR3 protein: ASSRKQGTEGYNEQF
J gene: TRBJ2-2; V gene: TRBV6-4; CDR3 length: 14; clone size: many; CDR3 protein: ASSVLAGANTGELF
J gene: TRBJ1-4; V gene: TRBV20-1; CDR3 length: 11; clone size: -; CDR3 protein: SARDRPNEKLF
J gene: TRBJ1-6; V gene: TRBV19; CDR3 length: 13; clone size: -; CDR3 protein: ASSISDTNNSPLH
J gene: TRBJ2-3; V gene: TRBV24-1; CDR3 length: 15; clone size: -; CDR3 protein: ATSGITGGGGTDTQY
J gene: TRBJ1-4; V gene: TRBV19; CDR3 length: 12; clone size: many; CDR3 protein: ASSMRQHNEKLF
J gene: TRBJ2-3; V gene: TRBV25-1; CDR3 length: 14; clone size: -; CDR3 protein: ASSESLGRAADTQY
J gene: TRBJ2-1; V gene: TRBV2; CDR3 length: 11; clone size: -; CDR3 protein: ASRIGTYNEQF
J gene: TRBJ2-3; V gene: TRBV4-1; CDR3 length: 13; clone size: -; CDR3 protein: ASSQPGSGFSTQY
J gene: TRBJ1-6; V gene: TRBV9; CDR3 length: 13; clone size: -; CDR3 protein: ASSHAGAWDSPLH
J gene: TRBJ2-7; V gene: TRBV7-2; CDR3 length: 11; clone size: many; CDR3 protein: ASNEREPYEQY
J gene: TRBJ2-7; V gene: TRBV6-2/TRBV6-3; CDR3 length: 10; clone size: many; CDR3 protein: ASRDTTYEQY
J gene: TRBJ1-6; V gene: TRBV9; CDR3 length: 12; clone size: many; CDR3 protein: ASSVVGQGAPLH
J gene: TRBJ2-6; V gene: TRBV12-3/TRBV12-4; CDR3 length: 17; clone size: -; CDR3 protein: ASRSGQGASFSGANVLT
J gene: TRBJ1-1; V gene: TRBV6-5; CDR3 length: 14; clone size: -; CDR3 protein: ASSYNRDPPYPEAF
J gene: TRBJ2-7; V gene: TRBV19; CDR3 length: 11; clone size: few; CDR3 protein: ASTAAGGYEQY